This entry features one T cell receptor beta chain sequence. Antigen specificity is unknown. The CDR3 runs 16 residues. Germline V lookup: CDR1 SGHTA, CDR2 FQGNSA. Trimming left V 6 bases short and J 2 bases short, with 19 bases between. This sample is drawn from a study of T-cell memory formation after mild COVID-19. Overall study context: Across donors, TCR clusters were largely donor specific. General observations from the study: The study found contracting CD4+ clones mainly in CM and EM and contracting CD8+ clones in EMRA. Researchers could not confirm that second-wave clones peaking on day 37 targeted SARS-CoV-2.

TCRdb fed the 5' RACE reads into MiXCR, producing one record per CDR3 protein. Of 200,000 to 300,000 distinct CDR3 sequences in the sample, approximately 15% were seen once. The specimen was PBMCs or a T cell subset sorted from them (not recorded which). The gene calls are TRBV7-2 and TRBJ1-1, with D perhaps matching TRBD1 (5 bases). This TCR was recovered from an adult woman who had mild COVID-19 (a few samples of this study predate the infection). Cell type and time point are not known. DNA for the CDR3: TGTGCCAGCAGTCCTGTTGGGGTGGGACGTAACACTGAAGCTTTCTTT. Its translation is CASSPVGVGRNTEAFF.